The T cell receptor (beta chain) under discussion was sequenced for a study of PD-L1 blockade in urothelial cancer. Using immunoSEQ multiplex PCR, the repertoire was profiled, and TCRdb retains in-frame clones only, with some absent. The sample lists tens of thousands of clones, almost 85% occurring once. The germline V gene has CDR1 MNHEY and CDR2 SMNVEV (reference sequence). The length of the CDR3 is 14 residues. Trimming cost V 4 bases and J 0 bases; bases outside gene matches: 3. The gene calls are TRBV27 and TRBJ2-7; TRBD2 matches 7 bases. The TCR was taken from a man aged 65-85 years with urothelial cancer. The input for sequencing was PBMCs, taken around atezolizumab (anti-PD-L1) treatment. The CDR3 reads CASSWREGSYEQYF. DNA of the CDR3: TGTGCCAGCAGTTGGAGGGAGGGCTCCTACGAGCAGTACTTC.